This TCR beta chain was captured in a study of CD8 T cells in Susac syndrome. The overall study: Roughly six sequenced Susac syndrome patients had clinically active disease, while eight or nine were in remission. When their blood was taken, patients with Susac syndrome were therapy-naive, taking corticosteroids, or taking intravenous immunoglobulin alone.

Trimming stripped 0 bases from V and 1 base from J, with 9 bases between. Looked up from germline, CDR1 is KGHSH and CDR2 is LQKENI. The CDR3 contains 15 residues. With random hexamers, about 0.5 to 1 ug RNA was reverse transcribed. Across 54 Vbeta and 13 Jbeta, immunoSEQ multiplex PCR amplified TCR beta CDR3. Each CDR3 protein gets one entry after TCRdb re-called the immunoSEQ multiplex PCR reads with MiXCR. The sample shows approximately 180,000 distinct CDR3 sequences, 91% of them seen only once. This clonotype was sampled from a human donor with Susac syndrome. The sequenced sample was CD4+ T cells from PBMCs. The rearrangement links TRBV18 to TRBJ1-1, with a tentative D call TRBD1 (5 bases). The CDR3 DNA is TGTGCCAGCTCACCACCCCCGGGACGGAACACTGAAGCTTTCTTT. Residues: CASSPPPGRNTEAFF.